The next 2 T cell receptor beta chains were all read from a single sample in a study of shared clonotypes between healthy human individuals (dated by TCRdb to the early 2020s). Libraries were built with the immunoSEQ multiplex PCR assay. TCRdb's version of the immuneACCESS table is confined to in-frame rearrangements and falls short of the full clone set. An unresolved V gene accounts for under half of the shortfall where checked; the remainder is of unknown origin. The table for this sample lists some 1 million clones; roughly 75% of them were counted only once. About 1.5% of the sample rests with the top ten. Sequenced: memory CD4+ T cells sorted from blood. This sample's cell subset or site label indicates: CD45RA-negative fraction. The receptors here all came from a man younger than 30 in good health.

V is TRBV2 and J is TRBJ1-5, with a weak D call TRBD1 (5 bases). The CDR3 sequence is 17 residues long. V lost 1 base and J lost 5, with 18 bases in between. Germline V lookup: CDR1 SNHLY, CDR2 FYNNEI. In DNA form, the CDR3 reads TGTGCCAGCAGTGAAGGAGGCAGGGCCACATCAGATCAGCCCCAGCATTTT. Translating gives CASSEGGRATSDQPQHF. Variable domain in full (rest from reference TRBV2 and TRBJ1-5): EPEVTQTPSHQVTQMGQEVILRCVPISNHLYFYWYRQILGQKVEFLVSFYNNEISEKSEIFDDQFSVERPDGSNFTLKIRSTKLEDSAMYFCASSEGGRATSDQPQHFGDGTRLSIL.

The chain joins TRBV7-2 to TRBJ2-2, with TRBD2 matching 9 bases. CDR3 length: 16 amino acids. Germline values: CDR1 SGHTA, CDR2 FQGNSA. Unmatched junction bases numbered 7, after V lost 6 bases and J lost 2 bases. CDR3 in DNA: TGTGCCAGCAGGTTAAATAGCGGGGGAAACACCGGGGAGCTGTTTTTT. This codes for CASRLNSGGNTGELFF.